Listed here are 13 T cell receptor beta chains from one sample, sequenced in a study of blood T cells in healthy people across ages. Combining a sample-barcoded 5' primer with a J-beta primer mix, a second PCR ran for about 6 to 12 cycles. TCRdb re-analysed the 5' RACE reads in MiXCR, keeping a single row per CDR3 protein. The top ten clones hold 20% to 30% of a sample with hundreds of thousands of distinct CDR3 sequences, roughly 56% of them seen once. The specimen sequenced was blood. The receptors were sampled from a man in his forties or fifties in good health.

The chain carries TRBV29-1 and TRBJ1-5, with D unresolved. CDR3 length equals 13 residues. Trimming shortened V by 4 bases and J by 7 bases, and 14 bases separated the two germline ends. In germline, CDR1 is SQVTM, CDR2 ANQGSEA. The CDR3 is CSVVDITGQPQHF. The CDR3 DNA is TGCAGCGTTGTCGACATCACTGGGCAGCCCCAGCATTTT.

In DNA, the CDR3 is TGTGCCACCAGTGACCTCGGACGGACTTTCACAGATACGCAGTATTTT. It encodes CATSDLGRTFTDTQYF. This chain links TRBV24-1 with TRBJ2-3; D may be TRBD2 (5 bases). With 4 bases removed from V and 2 bases from J, the gap between germline ends came to 15 bases. CDR3 length equals 16 residues. Germline V gene data show CDR1 as KGHDR and CDR2 as SFDVKD.

The V and J genes are TRBV5-1 and TRBJ2-3; D not certain. V lost 5 bases, J lost 0 bases, and 7 bases lay in between. This CDR3 has 13 residues. Germline V gene lookup returns CDR1 SGHRS and CDR2 YFSETQ. CDR3 residues: CASRSSSTDTQYF. The CDR3 DNA is TGCGCCAGCAGGTCCTCTAGCACAGATACGCAGTATTTT. Combining the CDR3 with reference TRBV5-1 and TRBJ2-3 gives the whole variable domain KAGVTQTPRYLIKTRGQQVTLSCSPISGHRSVSWYQQTPGQGLQFLFEYFSETQRNKGNFPGRFSGRQFSNSRSEMNVSTLELGDSALYLCASRSSSTDTQYFGPGTRLTVL.

This clonotype came up many times. This sequence joins TRBV20-1 and TRBJ2-3; 8 nucleotides line up with TRBD1. Germline CDR1 is DFQATT and CDR2 is SNEGSKA (reference sequence). J was trimmed by 6 bases and V by 5 bases; bases with no gene match: 16. The CDR3 has 16 residues. This CDR3 reads CSAPDIKTGATDTQYF. The CDR3 DNA reads TGCAGTGCTCCCGATATAAAGACAGGGGCTACGGATACGCAGTATTTT.

J is TRBJ1-2 and V is TRBV20-1; no reliable D call. The V end lost 1 base, the J end lost 5 bases, and 11 bases lay between the germline ends. This CDR3 comprises 13 residues. Germline CDR1 is DFQATT and CDR2 is SNEGSKA (reference sequence). The CDR3 DNA reads TGCAGTGCTAGAGCAACAGTATCGTATGGCTACACCTTC. This sequence encodes CSARATVSYGYTF.

The chain links TRBV20-1 to TRBJ2-6; D may be TRBD1 (6 bases). V was clipped by 6 bases and J by 2 bases, with 14 bases between them. This CDR3 contains 15 residues. Germline V gene lookup returns CDR1 DFQATT and CDR2 SNEGSKA (reference sequence). CDR3 sequence: CSATGTGPGANVLTF. Here the CDR3 DNA reads TGCAGTGCAACCGGAACAGGGCCTGGGGCCAACGTCCTGACTTTC.

There are many counts of this clonotype. The chain has TRBV29-1 and TRBJ2-5; possibly TRBD1 for D (5 bases). The ends were cut back, 0 bases at V and 3 bases at J, with 8 bases in the middle. This CDR3 contains 13 residues. Germline CDR1 and CDR2: SQVTM and ANQGSEA. CDR3 loop: CSVEEGLEETQYF. CDR3 DNA sequence: TGCAGCGTTGAAGAGGGGCTAGAAGAGACCCAGTACTTC. The whole variable domain, filled in from reference TRBV29-1 and TRBJ2-5, reads SAVISQKPSRDICQRGTSLTIQCQVDSQVTMMFWYRQQPGQSLTLIATANQGSEATYESGFVIDKFPISRPNLTFSTLTVSNMSPEDSSIYLCSVEEGLEETQYFGPGTRLLVL.

V and J are TRBV29-1 and TRBJ1-4, with D maybe TRBD1 (6 bases). The CDR3 totals 14 residues. The germline V and J ends were trimmed by 7 bases and 3 bases, with 15 bases remaining between them. Germline assignment: CDR1 SQVTM and CDR2 ANQGSEA. In DNA form, the CDR3 reads TGCAGCGCAACAATAGGGGGGTCTAATGAAAAACTGTTTTTT. Translating it yields CSATIGGSNEKLFF.

This clonotype came up once. This chain links TRBV20-1 with TRBJ2-1; D ambiguous. Germline CDR1 DFQATT, CDR2 SNEGSKA (reference sequence). The CDR3 loop spans 11 amino acids. With 8 bases removed from V and 4 bases from J, the gap between germline ends came to 9 bases. DNA of the CDR3: TGCAGTCCTCTACAATACAATGAGCAGTTCTTC. Translating gives CSPLQYNEQFF.

This clonotype has a handful of counts. J is TRBJ2-3 and V is TRBV7-2; D unresolved. V was cut by 5 bases and J by 3 bases, with 9 bases left in between. This CDR3 contains 13 residues. CDR1 SGHTA and CDR2 FQGNSA come from the germline V gene. The CDR3: CASSRIPTDTQYF. The CDR3 region has the DNA TGTGCCAGCAGCCGAATCCCGACAGATACGCAGTATTTT.

This chain joins TRBV6-6 and TRBJ2-3; 11 bases fit TRBD1. Germline V gene sequence: CDR1 MNHNY, CDR2 SVGAGI (reference sequence). This CDR3 has 14 amino acids. With 7 bases clipped from V and 6 bases from J, the junction kept 6 bases outside the gene matches. CDR3 amino acids: CASTWDRGRDTQYF. In DNA form, the CDR3 reads TGTGCCAGCACTTGGGACAGGGGGAGGGATACGCAGTATTTT.

As to this clonotype: Sequence at one end of the junction differs from germline and may be a read error. The J gene is TRBJ2-1, the V gene TRBV4-3; D gene ambiguous. Germline V gene data show CDR1 as LGHNA and CDR2 as YSLEER. This CDR3 is 17 amino acids long. CDR3 DNA sequence: TGCGCCAGCAGCACAACTGGGGTCGGAAGCTCCTACAGTGAGCAGTTCTTC. It specifies CASSTTGVGSSYSEQFF.

The chain links TRBV5-1 to TRBJ1-1, with D maybe TRBD1 (5 bases). Trimming took off 0 bases at V and 6 bases at J, with 15 bases between the two ends. The CDR3 contains 15 residues. CDR1 and CDR2 from the germline V gene are SGHRS and YFSETQ. The CDR3 region has the DNA TGCGCCAGCAGCTTGGAGGGGCCCTCCCTGGCTGAAGCTTTCTTT. This codes for CASSLEGPSLAEAFF.